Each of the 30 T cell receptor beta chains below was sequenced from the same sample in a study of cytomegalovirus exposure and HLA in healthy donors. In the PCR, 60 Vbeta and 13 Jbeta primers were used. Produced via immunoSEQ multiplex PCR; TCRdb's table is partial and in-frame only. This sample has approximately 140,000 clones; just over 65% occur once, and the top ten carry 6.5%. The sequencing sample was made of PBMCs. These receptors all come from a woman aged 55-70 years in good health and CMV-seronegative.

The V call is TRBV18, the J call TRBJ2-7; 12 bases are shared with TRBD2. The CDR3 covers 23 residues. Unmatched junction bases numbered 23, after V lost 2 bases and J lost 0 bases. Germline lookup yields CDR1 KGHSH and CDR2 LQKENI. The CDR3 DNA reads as TGTGCCAGCTCACCATACAGTTTCTCCCTAGCGGGAGGGTGGGACTTGAACTCCTACGAGCAGTACTTC. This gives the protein CASSPYSFSLAGGWDLNSYEQYF.

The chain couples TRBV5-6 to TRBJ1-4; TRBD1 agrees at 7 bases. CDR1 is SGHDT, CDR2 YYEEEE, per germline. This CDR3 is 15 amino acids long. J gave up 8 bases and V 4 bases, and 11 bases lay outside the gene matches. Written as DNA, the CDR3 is TGTGCCAGCAGCGACGACAGGGCGCTAGAGGAAAAACTGTTTTTT. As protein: CASSDDRALEEKLFF.

DNA for the CDR3: TGCGCCAGCACCCCATTAGGTGCGGGGGCCCAAGAGACCCAGTACTTC. It codes for CASTPLGAGAQETQYF. This chain connects TRBV5-1 to TRBJ2-5; tentative D call: TRBD2 (7 bases). Trimming took off 6 bases at V and 1 base at J, with 19 bases between the two ends. The CDR3 covers 16 residues. Germline V gene lookup returns CDR1 SGHRS and CDR2 YFSETQ.

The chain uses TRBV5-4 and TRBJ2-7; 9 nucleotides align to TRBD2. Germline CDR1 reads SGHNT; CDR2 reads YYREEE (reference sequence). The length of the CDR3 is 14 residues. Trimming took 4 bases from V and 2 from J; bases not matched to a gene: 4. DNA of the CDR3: TGTGCCAGCAGCCGTAGCGGGAGTGCCTACGAGCAGTACTTC. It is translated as CASSRSGSAYEQYF. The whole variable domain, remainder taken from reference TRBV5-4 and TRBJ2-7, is ETGVTQSPTHLIKTRGQQVTLRCSSQSGHNTVSWYQQALGQGPQFIFQYYREEENGRGNFPPRFSGLQFPNYSSELNVNALELDDSALYLCASSRSGSAYEQYFGPGTRLTVT.

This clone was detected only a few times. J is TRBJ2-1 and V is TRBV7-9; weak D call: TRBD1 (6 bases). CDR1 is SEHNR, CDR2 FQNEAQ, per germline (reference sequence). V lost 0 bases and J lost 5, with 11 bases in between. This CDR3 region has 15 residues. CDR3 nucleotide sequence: TGTGCCAGCAGCTTAGCGGGGGCGACCCACAATGAGCAGTTCTTC. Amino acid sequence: CASSLAGATHNEQFF.

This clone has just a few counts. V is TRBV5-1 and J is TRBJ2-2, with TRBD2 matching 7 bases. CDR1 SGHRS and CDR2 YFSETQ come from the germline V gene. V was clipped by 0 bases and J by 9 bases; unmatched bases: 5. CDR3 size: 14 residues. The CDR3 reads CASSLGLAARELFF. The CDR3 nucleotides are TGCGCCAGCAGCTTGGGGCTAGCGGCCAGGGAGCTGTTTTTT. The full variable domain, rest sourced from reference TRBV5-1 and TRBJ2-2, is KAGVTQTPRYLIKTRGQQVTLSCSPISGHRSVSWYQQTPGQGLQFLFEYFSETQRNKGNFPGRFSGRQFSNSRSEMNVSTLELGDSALYLCASSLGLAARELFFGEGSRLTVL.

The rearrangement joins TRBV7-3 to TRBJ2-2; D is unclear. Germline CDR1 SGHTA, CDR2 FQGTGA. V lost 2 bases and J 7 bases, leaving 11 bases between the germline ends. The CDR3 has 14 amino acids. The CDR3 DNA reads TGTGCCAGCAGCTTAGGGTCAGCGAGCGGGGAGCTGTTTTTT. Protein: CASSLGSASGELFF.

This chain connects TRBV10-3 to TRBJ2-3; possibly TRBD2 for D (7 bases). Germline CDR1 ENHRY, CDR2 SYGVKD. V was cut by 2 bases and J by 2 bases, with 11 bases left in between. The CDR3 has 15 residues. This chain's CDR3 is CAISERGASTDTQYF. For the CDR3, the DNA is TGTGCCATCAGTGAGCGGGGGGCCTCCACAGATACGCAGTATTTT.

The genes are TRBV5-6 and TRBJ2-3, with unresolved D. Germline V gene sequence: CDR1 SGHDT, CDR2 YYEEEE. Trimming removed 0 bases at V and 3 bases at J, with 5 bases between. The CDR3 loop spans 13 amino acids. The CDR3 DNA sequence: TGTGCCAGCAGCTTGGCGGGTACAGATACGCAGTATTTT. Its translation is CASSLAGTDTQYF.

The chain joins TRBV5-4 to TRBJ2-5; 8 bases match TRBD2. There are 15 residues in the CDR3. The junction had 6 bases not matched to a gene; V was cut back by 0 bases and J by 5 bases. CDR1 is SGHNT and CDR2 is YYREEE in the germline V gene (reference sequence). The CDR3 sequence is CASSLEGTRGETQYF. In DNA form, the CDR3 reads TGTGCCAGCAGCTTGGAAGGGACTAGGGGGGAGACCCAGTACTTC.

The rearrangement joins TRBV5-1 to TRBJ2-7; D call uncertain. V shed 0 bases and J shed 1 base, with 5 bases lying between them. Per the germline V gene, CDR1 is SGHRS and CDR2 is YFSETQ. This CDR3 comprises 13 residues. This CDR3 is CASSLGASYEQYF. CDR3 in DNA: TGCGCCAGCAGCTTGGGGGCTTCCTACGAGCAGTACTTC.

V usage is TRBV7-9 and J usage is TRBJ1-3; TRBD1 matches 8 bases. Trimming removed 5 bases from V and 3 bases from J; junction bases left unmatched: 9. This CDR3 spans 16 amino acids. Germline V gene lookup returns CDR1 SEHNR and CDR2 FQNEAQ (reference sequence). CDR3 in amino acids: CASSKTQGALGNTIYF. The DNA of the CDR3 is TGTGCCAGCAGCAAGACTCAGGGGGCGCTTGGAAACACCATATATTTT.

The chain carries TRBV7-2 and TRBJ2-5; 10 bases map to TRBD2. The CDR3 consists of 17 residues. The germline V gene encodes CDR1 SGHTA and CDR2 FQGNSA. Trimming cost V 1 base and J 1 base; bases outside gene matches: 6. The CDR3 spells CASSLGASGGLQETQYF. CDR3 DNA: TGTGCCAGCAGCTTAGGGGCTAGCGGGGGCCTCCAAGAGACCCAGTACTTC. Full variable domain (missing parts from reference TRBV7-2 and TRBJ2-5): GAGVSQSPSNKVTEKGKDVELRCDPISGHTALYWYRQSLGQGLEFLIYFQGNSAPDKSGLPSDRFSAERTGGSVSTLTIQRTQQEDSAVYLCASSLGASGGLQETQYFGPGTRLLVL.

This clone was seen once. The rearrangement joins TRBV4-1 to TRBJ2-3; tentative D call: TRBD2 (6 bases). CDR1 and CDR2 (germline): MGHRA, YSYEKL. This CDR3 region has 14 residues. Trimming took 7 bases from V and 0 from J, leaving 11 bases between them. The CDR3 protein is CASTVGGSTDTQYF. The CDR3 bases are TGCGCCAGCACAGTCGGGGGAAGCACAGATACGCAGTATTTT.

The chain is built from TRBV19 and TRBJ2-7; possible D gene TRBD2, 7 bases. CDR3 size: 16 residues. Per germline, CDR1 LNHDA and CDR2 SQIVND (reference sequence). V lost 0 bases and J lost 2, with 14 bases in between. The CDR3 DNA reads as TGTGCCAGTAGTATAGATTCCACAGGGAGGGCCTACGAGCAGTACTTC. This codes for CASSIDSTGRAYEQYF.

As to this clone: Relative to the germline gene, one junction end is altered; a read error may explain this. DNA for the CDR3: TGTTCCAGCAGATTAGACAGGGGCTATGGCTACACCTTC. Translation: CSSRLDRGYGYTF. The rearrangement links TRBV7-9 to TRBJ1-2, with 8 bases fitting TRBD1. Germline assignment: CDR1 SEHNR and CDR2 FQNEAQ (reference sequence). This CDR3 has 13 residues.

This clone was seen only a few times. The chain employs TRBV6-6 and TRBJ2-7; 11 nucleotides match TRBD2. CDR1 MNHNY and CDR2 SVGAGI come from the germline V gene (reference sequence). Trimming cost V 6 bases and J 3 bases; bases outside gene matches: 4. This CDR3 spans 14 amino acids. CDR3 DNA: TGTGCCAGCAGCCCTAGCGGGGGGAACTACGAGCAGTACTTC. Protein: CASSPSGGNYEQYF.

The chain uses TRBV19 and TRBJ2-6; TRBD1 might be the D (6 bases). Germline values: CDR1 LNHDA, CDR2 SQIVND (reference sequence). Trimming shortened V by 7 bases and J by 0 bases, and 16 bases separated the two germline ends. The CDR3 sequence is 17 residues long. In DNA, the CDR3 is TGTGCCAGTATGGAGGACAGAAGCCTCTCTGGGGCCAACGTCCTGACTTTC. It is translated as CASMEDRSLSGANVLTF.

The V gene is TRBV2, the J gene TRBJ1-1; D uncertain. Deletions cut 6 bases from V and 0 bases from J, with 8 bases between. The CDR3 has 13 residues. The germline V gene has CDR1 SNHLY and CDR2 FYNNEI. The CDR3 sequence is CASREGLNTEAFF. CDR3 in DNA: TGTGCCAGCAGGGAGGGTTTGAACACTGAAGCTTTCTTT.

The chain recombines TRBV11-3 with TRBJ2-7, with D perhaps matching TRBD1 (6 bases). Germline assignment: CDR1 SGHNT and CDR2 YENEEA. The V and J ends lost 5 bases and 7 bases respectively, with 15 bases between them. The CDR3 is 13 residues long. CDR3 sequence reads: CASSTSRGGEQYF. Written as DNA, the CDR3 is TGTGCCAGCAGCACAAGCAGGGGTGGGGAGCAGTACTTC.

In DNA, the CDR3 is TGTGCCAGCAGGCCCCCGGGGGGCCGTCGAGAAGCTTTCTTT. Its protein is CASRPPGGRREAFF. The V gene is TRBV6-5, the J gene TRBJ1-1; TRBD1 might be the D (6 bases). Germline V gene lookup returns CDR1 MNHEY and CDR2 SVGAGI. This CDR3 region has 14 residues. Between the trimmed V and J ends, which lost 6 bases and 8 bases, there was a span of 19 bases.

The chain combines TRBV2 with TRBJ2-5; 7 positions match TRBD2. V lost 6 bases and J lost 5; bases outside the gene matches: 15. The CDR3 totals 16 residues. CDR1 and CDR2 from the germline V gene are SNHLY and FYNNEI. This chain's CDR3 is CASSHRLAGVGETQYF. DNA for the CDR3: TGTGCCAGCAGCCACAGACTCGCGGGAGTAGGCGAGACCCAGTACTTC.

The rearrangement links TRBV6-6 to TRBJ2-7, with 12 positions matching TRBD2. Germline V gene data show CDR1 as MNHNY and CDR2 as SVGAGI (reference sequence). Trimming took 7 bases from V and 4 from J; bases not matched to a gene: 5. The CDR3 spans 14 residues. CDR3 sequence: CASTTSGRRYEQYF. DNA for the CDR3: TGTGCCAGCACCACTAGCGGGAGGAGGTACGAGCAGTACTTC.

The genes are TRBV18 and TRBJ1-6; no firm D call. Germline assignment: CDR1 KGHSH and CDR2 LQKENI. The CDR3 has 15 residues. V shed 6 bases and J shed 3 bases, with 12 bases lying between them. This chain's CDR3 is CASSPDGDYNSPLHF. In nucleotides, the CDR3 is TGTGCCAGCTCCCCGGACGGGGACTATAATTCACCCCTCCACTTT.

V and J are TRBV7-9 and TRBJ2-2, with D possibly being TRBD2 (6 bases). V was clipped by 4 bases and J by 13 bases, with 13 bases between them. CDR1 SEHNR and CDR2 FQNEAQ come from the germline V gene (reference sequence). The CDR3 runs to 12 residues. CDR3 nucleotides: TGTGCCAGCAGCTCCAGGGAGGTCCTGCTGTTTTTT. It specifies CASSSREVLLFF.

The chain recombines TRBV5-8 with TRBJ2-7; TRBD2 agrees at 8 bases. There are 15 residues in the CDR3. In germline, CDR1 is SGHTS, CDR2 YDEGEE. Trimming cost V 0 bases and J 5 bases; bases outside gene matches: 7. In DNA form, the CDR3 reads TGTGCCAGCAGCTTGGTACTAGCGGTCGTAAACGAGCAGTACTTC. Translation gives CASSLVLAVVNEQYF. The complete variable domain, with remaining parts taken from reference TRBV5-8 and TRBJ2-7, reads EAGVTQSPTHLIKTRGQQATLRCSPISGHTSVYWYQQALGLGLQFLLWYDEGEERNRGNFPPRFSGRQFPNYSSELNVNALELEDSALYLCASSLVLAVVNEQYFGPGTRLTVT.

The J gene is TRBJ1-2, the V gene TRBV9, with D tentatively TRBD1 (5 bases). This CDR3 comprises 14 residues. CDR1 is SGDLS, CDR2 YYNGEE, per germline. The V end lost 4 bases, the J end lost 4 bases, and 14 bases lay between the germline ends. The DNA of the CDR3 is TGTGCCAGCAGCCCGGACAATTTCCTCTATGGCTACACCTTC. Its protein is CASSPDNFLYGYTF. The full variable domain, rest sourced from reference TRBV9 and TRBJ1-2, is DSGVTQTPKHLITATGQRVTLRCSPRSGDLSVYWYQQSLDQGLQFLIQYYNGEERAKGNILERFSAQQFPDLHSELNLSSLELGDSALYFCASSPDNFLYGYTFGSGTRLTVV.

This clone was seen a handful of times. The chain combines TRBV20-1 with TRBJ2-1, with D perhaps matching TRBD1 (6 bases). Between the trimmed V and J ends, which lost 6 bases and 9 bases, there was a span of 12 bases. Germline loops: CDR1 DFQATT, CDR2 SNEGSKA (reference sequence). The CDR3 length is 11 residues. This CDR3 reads CSAPTGPEQFF. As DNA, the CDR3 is TGCAGTGCCCCTACAGGGCCTGAGCAGTTCTTC.

CDR3 DNA sequence: TGCGCCAGCAGCCTAGGCATAGGGGGACGCACAGATACGCAGTATTTT. Amino acid sequence: CASSLGIGGRTDTQYF. The rearrangement links TRBV4-3 to TRBJ2-3, with D maybe TRBD1 (6 bases). There are 16 residues in the CDR3. The V gene's germline CDR1 is LGHNA and CDR2 YSLEER. The ends were cut back, 4 bases at V and 1 base at J, with 15 bases in the middle.

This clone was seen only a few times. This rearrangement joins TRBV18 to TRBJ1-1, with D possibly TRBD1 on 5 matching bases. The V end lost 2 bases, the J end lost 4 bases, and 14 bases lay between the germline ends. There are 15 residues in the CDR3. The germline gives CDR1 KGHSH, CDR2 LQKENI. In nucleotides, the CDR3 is TGTGCCAGCTCACCAAGGCGACAGCCGCTCACTGAAGCTTTCTTT. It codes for CASSPRRQPLTEAFF.